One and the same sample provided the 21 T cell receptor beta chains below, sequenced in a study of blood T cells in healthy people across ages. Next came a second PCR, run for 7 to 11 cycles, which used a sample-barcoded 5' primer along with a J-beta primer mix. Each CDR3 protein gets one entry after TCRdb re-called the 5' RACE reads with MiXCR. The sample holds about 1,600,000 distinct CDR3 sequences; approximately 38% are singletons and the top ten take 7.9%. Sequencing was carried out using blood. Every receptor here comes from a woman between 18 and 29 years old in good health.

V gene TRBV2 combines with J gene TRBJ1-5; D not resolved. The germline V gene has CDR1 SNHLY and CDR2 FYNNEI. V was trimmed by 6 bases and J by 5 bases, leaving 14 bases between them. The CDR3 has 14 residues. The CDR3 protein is CASRAQRYDQPQHF. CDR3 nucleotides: TGTGCCAGCAGGGCCCAGCGCTACGATCAGCCCCAGCATTTT.

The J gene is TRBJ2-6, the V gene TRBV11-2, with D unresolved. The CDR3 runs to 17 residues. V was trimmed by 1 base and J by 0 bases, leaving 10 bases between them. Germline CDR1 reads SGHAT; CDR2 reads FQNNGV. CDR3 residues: CASSLVPQSSGANVLTF. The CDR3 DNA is TGTGCCAGCAGCTTAGTTCCCCAGTCCTCTGGGGCCAACGTCCTGACTTTC. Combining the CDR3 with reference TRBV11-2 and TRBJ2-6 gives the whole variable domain EAGVAQSPRYKIIEKRQSVAFWCNPISGHATLYWYQQILGQGPKLLIQFQNNGVVDDSQLPKDRFSAERLKGVDSTLKIQPAKLEDSAVYLCASSLVPQSSGANVLTFGAGSRLTVL.

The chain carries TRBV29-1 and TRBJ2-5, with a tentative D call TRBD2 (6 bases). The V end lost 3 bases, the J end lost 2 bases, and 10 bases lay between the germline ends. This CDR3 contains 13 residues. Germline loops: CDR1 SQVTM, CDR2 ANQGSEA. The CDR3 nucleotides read TGCAGCGTTGAGAAAGCGGGTCAAGAGACCCAGTACTTC. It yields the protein CSVEKAGQETQYF.

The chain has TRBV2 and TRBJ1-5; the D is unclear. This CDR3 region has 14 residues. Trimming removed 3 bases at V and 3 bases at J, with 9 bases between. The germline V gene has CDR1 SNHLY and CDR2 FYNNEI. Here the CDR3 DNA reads TGTGCCAGCAGTGAGTGGCCAGACAATCAGCCCCAGCATTTT. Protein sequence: CASSEWPDNQPQHF.

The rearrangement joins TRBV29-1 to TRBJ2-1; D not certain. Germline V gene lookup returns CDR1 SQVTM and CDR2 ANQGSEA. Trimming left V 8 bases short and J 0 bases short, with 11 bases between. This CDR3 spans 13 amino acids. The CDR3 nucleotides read TGCAGCTGTGACGCGAGCTCCTACAATGAGCAGTTCTTC. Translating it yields CSCDASSYNEQFF.

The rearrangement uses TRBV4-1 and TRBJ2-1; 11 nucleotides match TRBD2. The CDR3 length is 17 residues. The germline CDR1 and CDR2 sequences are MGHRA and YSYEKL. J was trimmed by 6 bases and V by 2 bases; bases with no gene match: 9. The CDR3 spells CASSQPVVSGRANEQFF. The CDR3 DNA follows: TGCGCCAGCAGCCAACCGGTGGTTAGCGGGAGGGCCAATGAGCAGTTCTTC.

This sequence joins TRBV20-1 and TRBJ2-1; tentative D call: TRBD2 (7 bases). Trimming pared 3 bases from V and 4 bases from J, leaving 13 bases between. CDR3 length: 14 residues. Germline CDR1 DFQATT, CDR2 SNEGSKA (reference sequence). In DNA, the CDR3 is TGCAGTGCTAGGCTGGCGGGGGCGTACAATGAGCAGTTCTTC. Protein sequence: CSARLAGAYNEQFF.

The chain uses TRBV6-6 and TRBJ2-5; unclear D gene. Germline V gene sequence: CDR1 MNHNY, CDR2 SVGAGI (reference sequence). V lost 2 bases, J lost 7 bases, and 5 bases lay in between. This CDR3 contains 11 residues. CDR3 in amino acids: CASSYTGTQYF. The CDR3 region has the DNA TGTGCCAGCAGTTACACGGGGACCCAGTACTTC.

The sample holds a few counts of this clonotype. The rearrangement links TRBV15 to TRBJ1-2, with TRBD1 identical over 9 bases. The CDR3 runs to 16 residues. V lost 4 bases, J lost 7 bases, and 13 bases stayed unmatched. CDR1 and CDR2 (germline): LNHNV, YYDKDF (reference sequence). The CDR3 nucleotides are TGTGCCACCAGCAAGGGACAGGGCAACACAGCGGGTGGCTACACCTTC. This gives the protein CATSKGQGNTAGGYTF.

CDR3 region: CAWSGLLEGTNGYTF. The CDR3 DNA follows: TGTGCCTGGAGTGGGTTACTCGAGGGTACGAATGGCTACACCTTC. This sequence joins TRBV30 and TRBJ1-2; D uncertain. The CDR3 covers 15 residues. V gave up 1 base and J gave up 6 bases, with 18 bases separating them. Germline V gene data show CDR1 as GTSNPN and CDR2 as SVGIG (reference sequence).

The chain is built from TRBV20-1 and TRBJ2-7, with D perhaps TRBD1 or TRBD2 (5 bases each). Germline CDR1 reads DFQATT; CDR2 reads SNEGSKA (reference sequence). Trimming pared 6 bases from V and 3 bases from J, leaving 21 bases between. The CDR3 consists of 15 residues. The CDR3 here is CSARTIGDRVYEQYF. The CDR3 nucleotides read TGCAGTGCCAGAACCATAGGGGACCGCGTCTACGAGCAGTACTTC.

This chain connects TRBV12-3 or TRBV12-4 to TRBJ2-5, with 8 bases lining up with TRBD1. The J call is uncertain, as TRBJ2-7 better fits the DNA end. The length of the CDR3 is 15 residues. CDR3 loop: CASSWDRPLDHEQYF. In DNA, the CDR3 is TGTGCCAGCAGTTGGGACAGGCCACTTGACCACGAGCAGTACTTC.

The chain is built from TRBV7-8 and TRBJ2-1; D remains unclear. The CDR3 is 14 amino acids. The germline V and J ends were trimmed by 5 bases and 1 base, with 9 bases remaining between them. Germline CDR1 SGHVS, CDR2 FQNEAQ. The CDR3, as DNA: TGTGCCAGCAGCCCAGAAATTTCCTACAATGAGCAGTTCTTC. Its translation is CASSPEISYNEQFF. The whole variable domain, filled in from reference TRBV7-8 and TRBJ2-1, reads GAGVSQSPRYKVAKRGQDVALRCDPISGHVSLFWYQQALGQGPEFLTYFQNEAQLDKSGLPSDRFFAERPEGSVSTLKIQRTQQEDSAVYLCASSPEISYNEQFFGPGTRLTVL.

The CDR3 region is CSARSRGRYEQYF. DNA for the CDR3: TGCAGTGCTAGATCCCGGGGTAGATACGAGCAGTACTTC. The gene calls are TRBV20-1 and TRBJ2-7; TRBD2 might be the D (5 bases). The V end lost 2 bases, the J end lost 4 bases, and 12 bases lay between the germline ends. This CDR3 contains 13 residues. Germline V CDR1 and CDR2: DFQATT, SNEGSKA (reference sequence).

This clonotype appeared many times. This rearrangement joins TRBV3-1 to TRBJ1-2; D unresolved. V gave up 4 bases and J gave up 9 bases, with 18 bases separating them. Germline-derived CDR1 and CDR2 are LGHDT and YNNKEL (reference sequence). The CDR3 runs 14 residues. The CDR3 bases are TGTGCCAGCAGCCCCGGGGTTGGGAATATTCGCTACACCTTC. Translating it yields CASSPGVGNIRYTF.

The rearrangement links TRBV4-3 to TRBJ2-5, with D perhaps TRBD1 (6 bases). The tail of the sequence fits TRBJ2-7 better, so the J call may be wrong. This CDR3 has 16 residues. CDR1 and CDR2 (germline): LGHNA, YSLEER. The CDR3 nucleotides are TGCGCCAGCAGCCAAGATGTCACAGGGCCCTTCTACGAGCAGTACTTC. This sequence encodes CASSQDVTGPFYEQYF.

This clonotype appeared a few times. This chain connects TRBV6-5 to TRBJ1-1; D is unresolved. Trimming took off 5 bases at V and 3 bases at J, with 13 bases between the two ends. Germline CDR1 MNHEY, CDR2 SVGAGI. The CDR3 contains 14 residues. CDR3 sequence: CASSHGPLDTEAFF. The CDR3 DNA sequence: TGTGCCAGCAGTCACGGACCCTTGGACACTGAAGCTTTCTTT.

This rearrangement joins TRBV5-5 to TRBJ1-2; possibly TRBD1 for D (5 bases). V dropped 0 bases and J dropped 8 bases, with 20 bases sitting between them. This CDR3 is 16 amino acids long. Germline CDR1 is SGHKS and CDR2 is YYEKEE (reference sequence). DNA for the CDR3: TGTGCCAGCAGCTTGGCATTAGGTACCCTAAGGGACGGCTACACCTTC. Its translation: CASSLALGTLRDGYTF.

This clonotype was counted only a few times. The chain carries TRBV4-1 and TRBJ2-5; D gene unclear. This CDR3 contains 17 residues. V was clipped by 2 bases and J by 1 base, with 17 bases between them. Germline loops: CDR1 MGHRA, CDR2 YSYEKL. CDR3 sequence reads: CASSQYLIGSVQETQYF. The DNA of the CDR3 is TGCGCCAGCAGCCAATATTTAATCGGTTCAGTCCAAGAGACCCAGTACTTC.

This CDR3 reads CASSRGLAGRVTDTQYF. CDR3 nucleotide sequence: TGTGCCAGCAGTAGGGGACTAGCGGGGAGGGTCACAGATACGCAGTATTTT. V usage is TRBV6-1 and J usage is TRBJ2-3; TRBD2 aligns across 13 bases. Germline CDR1 is MNHNS and CDR2 is SASEGT. The trim removed 5 bases at V and 2 bases at J, leaving 7 bases unmatched. The CDR3 runs 17 residues.

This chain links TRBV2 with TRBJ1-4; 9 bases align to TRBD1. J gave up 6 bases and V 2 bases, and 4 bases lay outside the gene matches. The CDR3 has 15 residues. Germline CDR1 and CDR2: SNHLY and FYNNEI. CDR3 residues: CASSESGTGYEKLFF. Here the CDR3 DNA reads TGTGCCAGCAGTGAATCCGGGACAGGGTATGAAAAACTGTTTTTT. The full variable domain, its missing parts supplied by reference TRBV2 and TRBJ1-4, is EPEVTQTPSHQVTQMGQEVILRCVPISNHLYFYWYRQILGQKVEFLVSFYNNEISEKSEIFDDQFSVERPDGSNFTLKIRSTKLEDSAMYFCASSESGTGYEKLFFGSGTQLSVL.